The TCR beta chain under discussion was sequenced for a study of response to subunit inactivated influenza vaccine. The germline V gene encodes CDR1 SGHTA and CDR2 FQGNSA. The CDR3 runs 15 residues. Trimming took 2 bases from V and 5 from J, leaving 14 bases between them. A single record per CDR3 protein comes from TCRdb applying MiXCR to the RT-PCR reads. The repertoire holds roughly 550,000 distinct CDR3 sequences, 20% to 25% seen once, with 2.5% to 3% in the top ten. These data were also filed under a second study, of T cells expressing NK-cell markers. This second study notes: UMIs accompanied the 5'RACE template switching by which TCR beta cDNA was made. Only alpha-beta TCR T cells were sorted in several experiments, using an anti-gamma-delta TCR antibody. Certain NKG2C+ T cell clones were expanded, and their HCMV specificity remained unclear.

The input for sequencing was CD4+ T cells sorted from PBMCs, taken 11 to 12 days after vaccination. The TCR was taken from a man between 45 and 60 years old who received an inactivated influenza vaccine. The J gene is TRBJ2-3, the V gene TRBV7-2, with D uncertain. CDR3 sequence reads: CASSLMTSSRDTQYF. DNA of the CDR3: TGTGCCAGCAGCTTAATGACATCAAGTCGAGATACGCAGTATTTT.